The 10 T cell receptor beta chains in this list originate from one sample, sequenced in a study of CD8+CD57+ T cells in acquired aplastic anemia. TCR beta VDJ and CDR3 were profiled, and genomic DNA was the template. Via MiXCR, TCRdb re-called the reads, giving one row per CDR3 protein. The sample has some 220,000 distinct CDR3 sequences, roughly 33% seen once; the top ten hold about 1.1%. The sequencing sample was made of sorted CD4+, CD8+, or CD8+CD57+ T cells (not recorded which) from PBMCs. The receptors were gathered from a human donor in good health, serving as a control.

Worth noting for this clonotype: This sequence may be a read error, since a much larger clone differs from it by one base. The final CDR3 position lacks the conserved phenylalanine or tryptophan, pointing to a likely read error. V usage is TRBV20-1 and J usage is TRBJ1-5; D ambiguous. CDR3 length: 12 amino acids. Germline assignment: CDR1 DFQATT and CDR2 SNEGSKA (reference sequence). The V and J ends lost 0 bases and 0 bases respectively, with 0 bases between them. CDR3 residues: CSARDSNQPQHY. The CDR3 DNA follows: TGCAGTGCTAGAGATAGCAATCAGCCCCAGCATTAT.

V usage is TRBV11-2 and J usage is TRBJ2-1; 10 bases agree with TRBD1. This CDR3 spans 15 amino acids. With V trimmed by 5 bases and J by 5 bases, 6 bases remained unmatched. The germline gives CDR1 SGHAT, CDR2 FQNNGV. Here the CDR3 DNA reads TGTGCCAGCAGCCCCACCGGGACAGGGGACAATGAGCAGTTCTTC. This gives the protein CASSPTGTGDNEQFF.

This clonotype was detected only once. This sequence may be a read error, since a much larger clone differs from it by one base. The chain links TRBV10-3 to TRBJ1-6; 9 nucleotides line up with TRBD1. The V gene's germline CDR1 is ENHRY and CDR2 SYGVKD. Trimming took 3 bases from V and 6 from J; bases not matched to a gene: 3. The CDR3 consists of 15 residues. CDR3 sequence (DNA): TGTGCCATCAGTGAACAGGGGGCAGGTAATTCACCCCTCCACTTT. Translated: CAISEQGAGNSPLHF.

The chain recombines TRBV12-3 or TRBV12-4 with TRBJ2-5; no clear D. Between the trimmed V and J ends, which lost 2 bases and 7 bases, there was a span of 11 bases. The CDR3 has 13 amino acids. CDR3 sequence reads: CASSLTFSATQYF. CDR3 DNA sequence: TGTGCCAGCAGTTTAACGTTTAGTGCGACCCAGTACTTC.

The V gene is TRBV15, the J gene TRBJ1-2, with D hard to call. The CDR3 extends over 15 amino acids. CDR1 and CDR2 (germline): LNHNV, YYDKDF (reference sequence). Trimming removed 3 bases at V and 0 bases at J, with 11 bases between. This CDR3 is CATSRARGTNYGYTF. The CDR3 DNA is TGTGCCACCAGCAGGGCACGGGGAACTAACTATGGCTACACCTTC.

About this clonotype itself: The conserved final phenylalanine or tryptophan is absent from the CDR3, which likely points to a read error. Because the CDR3's place on the DNA is in doubt, the DNA is left out and the CDR3 is given as listed by TCRdb. This chain uses TRBV10-3 with TRBJ2-1; TRBD1, the table's D call, lacks a check against the DNA. The germline gives CDR1 ENHRY, CDR2 SYGVKD. Including both end residues, the CDR3 is 11 amino acids long. CDR3 protein: CASSYGYTTGL.

The chain couples TRBV10-3 to TRBJ1-1; D uncertain. Trimming removed 0 bases at V and 8 bases at J, with 16 bases between. Germline CDR1 is ENHRY and CDR2 is SYGVKD. This CDR3 comprises 15 residues. CDR3 sequence: CAISESTRGREEAFF. CDR3 coding DNA: TGTGCCATCAGTGAGTCAACACGAGGGCGGGAAGAAGCTTTCTTT.

As regards this clonotype: One end of the junction is discordant with germline, which a read error may explain. The rearrangement links TRBV15 to TRBJ2-3, with 11 bases aligning to TRBD2. The CDR3 runs 15 residues. The germline V gene has CDR1 LNHNV and CDR2 YYDKDF (reference sequence). DNA for the CDR3: TGTGCCACCGGCAGAGATAGCGGGGGGGCAGATACGCAGTATTTT. The encoded protein is CATGRDSGGADTQYF.

The chain uses TRBV5-6 and TRBJ1-1; D might be TRBD1 (6 bases). Germline CDR1 reads SGHDT; CDR2 reads YYEEEE. V was cut by 0 bases and J by 10 bases, with 22 bases left in between. CDR3 size: 16 residues. CDR3 residues: CASSLGYQYRESGAFF. The CDR3 coding sequence is TGTGCCAGCAGCTTGGGGTACCAATACAGGGAGAGTGGAGCTTTCTTT. Combining the CDR3 with reference TRBV5-6 and TRBJ1-1 gives the whole variable domain DAGVTQSPTHLIKTRGQQVTLRCSPKSGHDTVSWYQQALGQGPQFIFQYYEEEERQRGNFPDRFSGHQFPNYSSELNVNALLLGDSALYLCASSLGYQYRESGAFFGQGTRLTVV.

This clonotype was seen at least ten times. The gene calls are TRBV24-1 and TRBJ1-5; 10 nucleotides match TRBD1. With V trimmed by 4 bases and J by 6 bases, 5 bases remained unmatched. Germline CDR1 is KGHDR and CDR2 is SFDVKD. The CDR3 sequence is 15 residues long. CDR3 DNA sequence: TGTGCCACCAGTGACCCGACAGGGGGCCCTCAGCCCCAGCATTTT. Protein sequence: CATSDPTGGPQPQHF.